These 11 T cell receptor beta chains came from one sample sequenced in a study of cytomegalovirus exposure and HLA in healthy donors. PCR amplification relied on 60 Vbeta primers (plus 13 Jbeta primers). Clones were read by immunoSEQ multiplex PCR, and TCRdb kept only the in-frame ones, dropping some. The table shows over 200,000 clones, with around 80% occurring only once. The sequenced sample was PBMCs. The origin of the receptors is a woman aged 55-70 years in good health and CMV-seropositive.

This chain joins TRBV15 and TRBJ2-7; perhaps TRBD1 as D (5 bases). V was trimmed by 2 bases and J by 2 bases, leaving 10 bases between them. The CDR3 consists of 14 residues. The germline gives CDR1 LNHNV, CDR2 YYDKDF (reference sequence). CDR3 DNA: TGTGCCACCAGCAGACAGGGAACTCCCTACGAGCAGTACTTC. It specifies CATSRQGTPYEQYF.

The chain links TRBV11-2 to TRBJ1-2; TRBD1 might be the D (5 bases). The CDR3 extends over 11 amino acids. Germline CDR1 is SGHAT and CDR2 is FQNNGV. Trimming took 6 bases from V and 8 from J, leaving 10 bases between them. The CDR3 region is CASSQGVGYTF. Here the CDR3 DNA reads TGTGCCAGCAGTCAAGGGGTAGGCTACACCTTC. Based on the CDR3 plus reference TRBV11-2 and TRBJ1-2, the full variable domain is EAGVAQSPRYKIIEKRQSVAFWCNPISGHATLYWYQQILGQGPKLLIQFQNNGVVDDSQLPKDRFSAERLKGVDSTLKIQPAKLEDSAVYLCASSQGVGYTFGSGTRLTVV.

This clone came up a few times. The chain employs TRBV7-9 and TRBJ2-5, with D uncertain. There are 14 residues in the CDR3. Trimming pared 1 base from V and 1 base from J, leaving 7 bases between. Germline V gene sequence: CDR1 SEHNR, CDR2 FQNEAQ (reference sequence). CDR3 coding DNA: TGTGCCAGCAGCTTAGGGAGCATCCAAGAGACCCAGTACTTC. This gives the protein CASSLGSIQETQYF.

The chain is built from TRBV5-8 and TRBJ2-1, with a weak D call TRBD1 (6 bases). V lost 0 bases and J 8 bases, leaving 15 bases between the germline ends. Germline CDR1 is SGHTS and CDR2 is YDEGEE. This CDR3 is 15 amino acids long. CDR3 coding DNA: TGTGCCAGCAGCTTGGAAGGGGGTAGTTGGGATGAGCAGTTCTTC. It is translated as CASSLEGGSWDEQFF.

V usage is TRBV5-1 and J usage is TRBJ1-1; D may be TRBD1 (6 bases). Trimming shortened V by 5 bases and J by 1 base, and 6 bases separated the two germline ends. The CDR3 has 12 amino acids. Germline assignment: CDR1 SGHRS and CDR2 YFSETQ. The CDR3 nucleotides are TGCGCCAGCAGGACAGGGAACACTGAAGCTTTCTTT. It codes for CASRTGNTEAFF.

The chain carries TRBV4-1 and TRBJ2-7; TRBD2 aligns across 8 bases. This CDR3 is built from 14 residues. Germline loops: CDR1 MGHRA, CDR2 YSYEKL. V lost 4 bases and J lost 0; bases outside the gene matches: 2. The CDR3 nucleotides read TGCGCCAGCAGCCCCGGGACTAGCTCCTACGAGCAGTACTTC. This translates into CASSPGTSSYEQYF.

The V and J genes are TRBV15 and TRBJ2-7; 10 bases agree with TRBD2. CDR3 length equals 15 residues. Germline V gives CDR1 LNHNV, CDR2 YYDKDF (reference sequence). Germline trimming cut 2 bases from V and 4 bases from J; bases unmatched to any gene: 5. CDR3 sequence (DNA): TGTGCCACCAGCAGAACCCTAGCGGGGGAATACGAGCAGTACTTC. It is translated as CATSRTLAGEYEQYF.

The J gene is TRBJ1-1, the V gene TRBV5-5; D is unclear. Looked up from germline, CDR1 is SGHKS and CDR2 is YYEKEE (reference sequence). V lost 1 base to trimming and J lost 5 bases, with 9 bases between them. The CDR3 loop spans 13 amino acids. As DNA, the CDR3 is TGTGCCAGCAGCTTGATCGGGAGGACTGAAGCTTTCTTT. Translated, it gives CASSLIGRTEAFF.

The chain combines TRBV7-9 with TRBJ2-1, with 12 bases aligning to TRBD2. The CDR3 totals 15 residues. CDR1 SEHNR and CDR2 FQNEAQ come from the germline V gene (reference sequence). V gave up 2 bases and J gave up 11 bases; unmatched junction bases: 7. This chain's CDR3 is CASSLRGTSGSKQFF. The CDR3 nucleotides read TGTGCCAGCAGCTTAAGAGGGACTAGCGGGTCGAAGCAGTTCTTC.

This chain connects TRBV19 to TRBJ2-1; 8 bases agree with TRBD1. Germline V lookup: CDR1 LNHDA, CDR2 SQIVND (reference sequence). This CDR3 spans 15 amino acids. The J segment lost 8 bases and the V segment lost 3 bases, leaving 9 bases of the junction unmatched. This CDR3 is CASSIVPGGLHEQFF. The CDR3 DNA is TGTGCCAGTAGTATCGTGCCAGGGGGCTTGCATGAGCAGTTCTTC.

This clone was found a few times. CDR3 residues: CASSLGSGGGTYEQYF. The CDR3, as DNA: TGTGCCAGCAGCTTAGGATCGGGGGGGGGAACCTACGAGCAGTACTTC. The chain joins TRBV7-7 to TRBJ2-7; TRBD2 matches at 8 bases. The ends lost 1 base at V and 2 bases at J; junction bases unmatched: 7. The CDR3 is made up of 16 amino acids. Looked up from germline, CDR1 is SSHAT and CDR2 is FNYEAQ (reference sequence). The full variable domain, its missing parts supplied by reference TRBV7-7 and TRBJ2-7, is GAGVSQSPRYKVTKRGQDVTLRCDPISSHATLYWYQQALGQGPEFLTYFNYEAQPDKSGLPSDRFSAERPEGSISTLTIQRTEQRDSAMYRCASSLGSGGGTYEQYFGPGTRLTVT.